This T cell receptor (beta chain) was identified during a study of cytomegalovirus exposure and HLA in healthy donors. Overall study: Unique TCRs numbering around 80 million, obtained from HLA-typed donors, made up an early data release. Within the Caucasian-associated ancestry cluster were roughly 82% of the approximately 400 genotyped donors.

This clone turned up a few times. Its antigen is unknown. The PCR used 60 Vbeta and 13 Jbeta primers. This table comes from immunoSEQ multiplex PCR, and its TCRdb copy is limited to in-frame clones, with some not included. This table has 100,000 to 140,000 clones, around three quarters appearing once. General study points: TRBV6-2, TRBV6-3 and some other V segments were unresolvable in 87-base-pair reads.

Looked up from germline, CDR1 is SGHRS and CDR2 is YFSETQ. Unmatched junction bases numbered 17, after V lost 3 bases and J lost 8 bases. This CDR3 spans 18 amino acids. The sequencing input was PBMCs. The sequence derives from a male donor in good health and CMV-seronegative. The chain is built from TRBV5-1 and TRBJ2-1; 10 bases line up with TRBD2. The CDR3 nucleotides read TGCGCCAGCAGCTACGGACTACAGCGGGAGGGCCTGGTTTATGAGCAGTTCTTC. Encoded protein: CASSYGLQREGLVYEQFF.